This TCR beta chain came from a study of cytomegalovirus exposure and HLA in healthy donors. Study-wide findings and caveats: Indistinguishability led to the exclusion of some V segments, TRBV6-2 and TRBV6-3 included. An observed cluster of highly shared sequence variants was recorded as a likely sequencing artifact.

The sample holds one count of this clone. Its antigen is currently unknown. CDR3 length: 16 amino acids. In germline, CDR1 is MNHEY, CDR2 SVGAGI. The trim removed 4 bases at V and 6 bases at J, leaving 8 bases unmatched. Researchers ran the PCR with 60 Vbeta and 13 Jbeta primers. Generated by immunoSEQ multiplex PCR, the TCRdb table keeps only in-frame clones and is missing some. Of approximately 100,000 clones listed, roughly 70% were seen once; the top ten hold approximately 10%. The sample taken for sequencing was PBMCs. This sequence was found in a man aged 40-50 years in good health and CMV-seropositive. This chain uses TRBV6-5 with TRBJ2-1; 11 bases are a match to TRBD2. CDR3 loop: CASSLSLAGVGNEQFF. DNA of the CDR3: TGTGCCAGCAGTTTATCACTAGCGGGAGTCGGCAATGAGCAGTTCTTC.